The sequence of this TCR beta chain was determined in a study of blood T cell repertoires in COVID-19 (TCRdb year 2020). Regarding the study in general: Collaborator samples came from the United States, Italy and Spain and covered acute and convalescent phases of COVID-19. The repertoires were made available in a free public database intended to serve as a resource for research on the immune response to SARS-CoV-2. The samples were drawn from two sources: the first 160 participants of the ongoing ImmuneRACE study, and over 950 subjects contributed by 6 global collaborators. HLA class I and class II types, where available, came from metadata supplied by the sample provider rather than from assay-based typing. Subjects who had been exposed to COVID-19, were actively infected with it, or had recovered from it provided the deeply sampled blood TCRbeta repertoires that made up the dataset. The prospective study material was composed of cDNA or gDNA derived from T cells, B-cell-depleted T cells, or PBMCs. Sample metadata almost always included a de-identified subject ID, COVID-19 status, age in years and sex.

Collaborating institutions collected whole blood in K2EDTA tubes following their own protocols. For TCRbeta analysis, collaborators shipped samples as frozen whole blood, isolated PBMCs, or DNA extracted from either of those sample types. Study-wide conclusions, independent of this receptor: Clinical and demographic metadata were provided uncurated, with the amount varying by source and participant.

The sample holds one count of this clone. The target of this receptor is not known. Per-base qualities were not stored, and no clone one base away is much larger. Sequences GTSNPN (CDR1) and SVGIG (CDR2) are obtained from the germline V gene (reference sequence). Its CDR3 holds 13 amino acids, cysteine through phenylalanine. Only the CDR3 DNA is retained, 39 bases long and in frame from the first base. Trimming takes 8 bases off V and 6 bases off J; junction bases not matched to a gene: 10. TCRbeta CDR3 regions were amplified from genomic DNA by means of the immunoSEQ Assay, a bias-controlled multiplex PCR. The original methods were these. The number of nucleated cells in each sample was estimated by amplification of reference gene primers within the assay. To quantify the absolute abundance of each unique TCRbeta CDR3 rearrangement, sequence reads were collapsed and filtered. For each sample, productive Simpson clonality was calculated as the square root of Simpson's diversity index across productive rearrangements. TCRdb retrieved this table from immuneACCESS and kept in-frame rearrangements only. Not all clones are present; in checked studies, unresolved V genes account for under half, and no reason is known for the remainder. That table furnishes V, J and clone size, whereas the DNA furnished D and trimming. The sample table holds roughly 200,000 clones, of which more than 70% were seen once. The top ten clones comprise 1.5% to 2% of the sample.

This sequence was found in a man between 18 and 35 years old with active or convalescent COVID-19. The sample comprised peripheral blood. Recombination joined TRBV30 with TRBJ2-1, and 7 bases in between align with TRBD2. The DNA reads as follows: TGTGCCGGCGGGACTAATGAGATCAATGAGCAGTTCTTC. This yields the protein CAGGTNEINEQFF.